What follows are 11 T cell receptor beta chains derived from one specimen sequenced in a study of neurological immune-mediated disorders. TCRdb processed the 5' RACE reads anew with MiXCR; each CDR3 protein has one entry. The sample lists 40,000 to 50,000 distinct CDR3 sequences, about 2% seen once, with approximately 2.1% in the top ten. Specimen: PBMCs. These TCRs come from a woman aged 40-49 years with multiple sclerosis.

This clonotype came up many times. The CDR3 nucleotides are TGTGCCACCAGTGATCCAAGGGGGTATGAGCAGTTCTTC. It translates to CATSDPRGYEQFF. The genes are TRBV24-1 and TRBJ2-1; tentative D call: TRBD1 (6 bases). CDR3 length equals 13 residues. V was shortened by 3 bases and J by 8 bases, with 10 bases between the two germline ends. Germline V gives CDR1 KGHDR, CDR2 SFDVKD.

This clonotype occurred many times. This chain joins TRBV5-1 and TRBJ2-7; the match to TRBD1 covers 9 bases. The CDR3 totals 14 residues. Germline trimming cut 4 bases from V and 1 base from J; bases unmatched to any gene: 3. Germline V gene sequence: CDR1 SGHRS, CDR2 YFSETQ. The CDR3 here is CASSQTGGSYEQYF. The CDR3 DNA sequence: TGCGCCAGCAGCCAGACAGGGGGTTCCTACGAGCAGTACTTC.

The sample holds many counts of this clonotype. This chain connects TRBV5-1 to TRBJ1-2; no definite D call. Germline V gives CDR1 SGHRS, CDR2 YFSETQ. The CDR3 runs 14 residues. V was clipped by 3 bases and J by 6 bases, with 15 bases between them. CDR3 sequence: CASSSPPFEHGYTF. The CDR3 DNA reads as TGCGCCAGCAGCTCTCCTCCTTTCGAACATGGCTACACCTTC.

This clonotype was seen at least ten times. The rearrangement joins TRBV10-2 to TRBJ2-1, with TRBD2 identical over 10 bases. The CDR3 is made up of 15 amino acids. Unmatched junction bases numbered 6, after V lost 8 bases and J lost 2 bases. Germline V lookup: CDR1 WSHSY, CDR2 SAAADI. Here the CDR3 reads CASGVAGGAYNEQFF. CDR3 bases: TGCGCCAGCGGGGTAGCGGGGGGCGCCTACAATGAGCAGTTCTTC.

As for this clonotype: This may stem from a read error, because a much larger clone lies one nucleotide away. The rearrangement joins TRBV6-5 to TRBJ2-1, with a weak D call TRBD1 (6 bases). The CDR3 runs to 14 residues. Germline-derived CDR1 and CDR2 are MNHEY and SVGAGI. V was cut by 5 bases and J by 3 bases, with 11 bases left in between. CDR3 coding DNA: TGTGCCAGCAGTAAGGACAGCTACTACAATGAGCAGTTCTTC. Encoded protein: CASSKDSYYNEQFF.

Ten or more counts support this clonotype. V and J are TRBV14 and TRBJ1-2; 7 bases agree with TRBD1. Trimming took 1 base from V and 8 from J; bases not matched to a gene: 4. Germline V gives CDR1 SGHDN, CDR2 FVKESK. CDR3 length equals 13 residues. The CDR3 region is CASSQGQGEGYTF. CDR3 nucleotide sequence: TGTGCCAGCAGCCAAGGACAGGGTGAAGGCTACACCTTC. Drawing the rest from reference TRBV14 and TRBJ1-2, the complete variable domain is EAGVTQFPSHSVIEKGQTVTLRCDPISGHDNLYWYRRVMGKEIKFLLHFVKESKQDESGMPNNRFLAERTGGTYSTLKVQPAELEDSGVYFCASSQGQGEGYTFGSGTRLTVV.

This clonotype was counted ten times or more. This chain links TRBV12-3 or TRBV12-4 with TRBJ2-7; 7 nucleotides match TRBD1. Trimming at V came to 5 bases and at J to 6 bases, leaving 7 bases not matched to a gene. The CDR3 extends over 13 amino acids. The CDR3 region has the DNA TGTGCCAGCAGTGGGGACAGCCACCGCGAGCAGTACTTC. Encoded protein: CASSGDSHREQYF.

This clonotype was counted many times. V and J are TRBV5-1 and TRBJ1-4; 7 nucleotides match TRBD1. The CDR3 has 15 residues. With 0 bases clipped from V and 7 bases from J, the junction kept 6 bases outside the gene matches. The germline V gene has CDR1 SGHRS and CDR2 YFSETQ. CDR3 amino acids: CASSLGQGTGEKLFF. The CDR3 DNA reads TGCGCCAGCAGCTTGGGACAGGGAACGGGTGAAAAACTGTTTTTT. The full variable domain, rest sourced from reference TRBV5-1 and TRBJ1-4, is KAGVTQTPRYLIKTRGQQVTLSCSPISGHRSVSWYQQTPGQGLQFLFEYFSETQRNKGNFPGRFSGRQFSNSRSEMNVSTLELGDSALYLCASSLGQGTGEKLFFGSGTQLSVL.

This clonotype showed up many times. V gene TRBV7-8 combines with J gene TRBJ1-6, with a possible D match to TRBD1 (5 bases). Germline lookup yields CDR1 SGHVS and CDR2 FQNEAQ. The CDR3 is made up of 15 amino acids. Trimming took off 7 bases at V and 7 bases at J, with 17 bases between the two ends. The chain's CDR3 is CASNPRGRGNSPLHF. For the CDR3, the DNA is TGTGCCAGCAACCCACGGGGGAGAGGGAATTCACCCCTCCACTTT. The full variable domain, its missing parts supplied by reference TRBV7-8 and TRBJ1-6, is GAGVSQSPRYKVAKRGQDVALRCDPISGHVSLFWYQQALGQGPEFLTYFQNEAQLDKSGLPSDRFFAERPEGSVSTLKIQRTQQEDSAVYLCASNPRGRGNSPLHFGNGTRLTVT.

This clonotype was recorded many times. A much larger clone lies one base from this, so it may be a read error. Likely a read error: the CDR3 ends without its conserved phenylalanine or tryptophan. It is unclear where the CDR3 begins or ends on the DNA, so no DNA is shown, and the CDR3 is as TCRdb lists it. This rearrangement joins TRBV20-1 to TRBJ1-2; the D call in the table, TRBD1, was not verified against the DNA. CDR1 DFQATT and CDR2 SNEGSKA come from the germline V gene (reference sequence). Ends included, the CDR3 has 12 residues. The CDR3 sequence is CSSGTGLYGYTC.

This clonotype was recorded at least ten times. V gene TRBV29-1 combines with J gene TRBJ1-6; 8 bases are shared with TRBD1. This CDR3 is 13 amino acids long. V shed 4 bases, J shed 10 bases, and the junction held 6 bases outside the gene matches. Germline V gene sequence: CDR1 SQVTM, CDR2 ANQGSEA. The CDR3 DNA reads as TGCAGCGTTGCCAGGGGGCCGGGATCACCCCTCCACTTT. Protein sequence: CSVARGPGSPLHF. The whole variable domain, filled in from reference TRBV29-1 and TRBJ1-6, reads SAVISQKPSRDICQRGTSLTIQCQVDSQVTMMFWYRQQPGQSLTLIATANQGSEATYESGFVIDKFPISRPNLTFSTLTVSNMSPEDSSIYLCSVARGPGSPLHFGNGTRLTVT.